These 2 T cell receptor beta chains share one sample of origin, sequenced in a study of a mutant IDH1 vaccine in newly diagnosed glioma. The assay was immunoSEQ multiplex PCR, and TCRdb's table has in-frame clones only and misses some. This table holds around 9,800 clones, approximately 89% found once. These receptors' antigens are unknown. Time point of the sample: week 23, last vaccination. Every single dose of the vaccine, 300 ug of mutant IDH1 20-mer peptide, came with topical imiquimod. Specimen: PBMCs, collected from a glioma patient whose treatment included an IDH1 peptide vaccine. The source is a woman between 40 and 50 years old with glioma. Some clones in this sample may be carry-over from other donors' samples.

J is TRBJ1-1 and V is TRBV6-1; tentatively, D is TRBD1 (5 bases). The CDR3 sequence is 14 residues long. V gave up 6 bases and J gave up 2 bases, with 13 bases separating them. Per germline, CDR1 MNHNS and CDR2 SASEGT. CDR3 sequence (DNA): TGTGCCAGCAGCGAATCCGACAGAAACACTGAAGCTTTCTTT. Amino acid sequence: CASSESDRNTEAFF.

This clone was recorded only once. This rearrangement joins TRBV4-1 to TRBJ2-1, with 8 bases aligning to TRBD1. The germline gives CDR1 MGHRA, CDR2 YSYEKL. V trimming: 0 bases; J trimming: 5 bases; junction bases outside the gene matches: 6. This CDR3 comprises 16 residues. The DNA of the CDR3 is TGCGCCAGCAGCCAAGAGCAGGGGGCCGTGAACAATGAGCAGTTCTTC. The encoded protein is CASSQEQGAVNNEQFF.